These T cell receptor beta chains were read from a single sample in a study of T cells after yellow fever vaccination. TCRdb reprocessed the 5' RACE reads via MiXCR and lists one record per CDR3 protein. Here the sample spans 450,000 to 650,000 distinct CDR3 sequences, roughly 12% being singletons. The source material was PBMCs, sampled on the day of the yellow fever booster vaccination. These TCRs come from a man younger than 45 who received the YFV17D yellow fever vaccine. Both conserved end residues are part of each CDR3. A D gene is named only where the DNA matches it firmly. Clone size, where shown, is once, few, many, or a class for clones that have expanded.

J | V | size | D | DNA | CDR3
TRBJ2-6 | TRBV5-1 | once | TRBD2 | TGCGCCAGCTATCCGGGGGGGTCGGGGGCCAACGTCCTGACTTTC | CASYPGGSGANVLTF
TRBJ1-6 | TRBV20-1 | NA | NA | TGCAGTGCTTCACCTTCACCCCTCCACTTT | CSASPSPLHF
TRBJ2-3 | TRBV29-1 | few | NA | TGCAGCGTTGGAGCCGGAGCGGGCACAGATACGCAGTATTTT | CSVGAGAGTDTQYF
TRBJ2-5 | TRBV5-6 | few | NA | TGTGCCAGCAGCTTGGGACAGGGAGGGGTAGAGACCCAGTACTTC | CASSLGQGGVETQYF
TRBJ1-2 | TRBV12-3/TRBV12-4 | NA | NA | TGTGCCAGCACCGCAGCTAACTATGGCTACACCTTC | CASTAANYGYTF
TRBJ2-7 | TRBV5-8 | NA | NA | TGTGCCAGCAGCTTGCGTCTCCTCTACGAGCAGTACTTC | CASSLRLLYEQYF
TRBJ2-3 | TRBV29-1 | NA | TRBD1 | TGCAGCGTTCGTCCCGGGACAGGGTTTGTTACAGATACGCAGTATTTT | CSVRPGTGFVTDTQYF
TRBJ2-4 | TRBV5-5 | few | NA | TGTGCCAGCAGCTTGGGGGGTCCCTCTGGGCAAAACATTCAGTACTTC | CASSLGGPSGQNIQYF
TRBJ2-6 | TRBV25-1 | few | TRBD1 | TGTGCCAGCATAGGACAGGGCCAGGGAGGGGCCAACGTCCTGACTTTC | CASIGQGQGGANVLTF
TRBJ2-1 | TRBV4-2 | NA | NA | TGTGCCAGCAGCCAAGTAGGAACCAGGAATGAGCAGTTCTTC | CASSQVGTRNEQFF
TRBJ2-1 | TRBV20-1 | few | TRBD2 | TGCAGTGCTTTTGCTCTAGCGGGAGGTCGCAATGAGCAGTTCTTC | CSAFALAGGRNEQFF